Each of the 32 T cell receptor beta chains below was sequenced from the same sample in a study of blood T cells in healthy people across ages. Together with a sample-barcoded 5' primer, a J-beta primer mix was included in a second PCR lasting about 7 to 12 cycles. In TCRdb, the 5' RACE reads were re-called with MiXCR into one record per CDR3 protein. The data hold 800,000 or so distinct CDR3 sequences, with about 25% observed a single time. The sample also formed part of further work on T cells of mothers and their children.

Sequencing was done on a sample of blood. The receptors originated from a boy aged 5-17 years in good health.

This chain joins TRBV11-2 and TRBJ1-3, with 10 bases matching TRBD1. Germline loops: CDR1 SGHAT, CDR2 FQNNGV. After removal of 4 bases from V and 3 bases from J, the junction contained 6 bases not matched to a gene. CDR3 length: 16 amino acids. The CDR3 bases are TGTGCCAGCAGCTCATGGACAGGGGGATATGGAAACACCATATATTTT. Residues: CASSSWTGGYGNTIYF.

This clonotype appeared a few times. CDR3 DNA: TGCAGCGTTGAACCCGGGGGATTAAATGAGCAGTTCTTC. Its protein is CSVEPGGLNEQFF. The chain uses TRBV29-1 and TRBJ2-1; the D gene is possibly TRBD2 (6 bases). The V end was cut by 2 bases, the J end by 7 bases, with 12 bases between. Germline V gene sequence: CDR1 SQVTM, CDR2 ANQGSEA. This CDR3 has 13 amino acids.

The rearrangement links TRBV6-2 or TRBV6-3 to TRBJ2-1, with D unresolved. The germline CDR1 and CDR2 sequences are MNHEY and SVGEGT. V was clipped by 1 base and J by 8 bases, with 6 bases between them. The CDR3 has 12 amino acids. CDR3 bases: TGTGCCAGCAGTTACTTGTTCGATGAGCAGTTCTTC. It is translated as CASSYLFDEQFF.

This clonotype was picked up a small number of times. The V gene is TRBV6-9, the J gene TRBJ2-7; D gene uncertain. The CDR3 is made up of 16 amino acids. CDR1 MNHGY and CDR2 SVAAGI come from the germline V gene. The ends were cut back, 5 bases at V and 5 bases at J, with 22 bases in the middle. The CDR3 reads CASSRRVRKVVDEQYF. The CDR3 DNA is TGTGCCAGCAGTCGTCGAGTTCGGAAGGTGGTGGACGAGCAGTACTTC.

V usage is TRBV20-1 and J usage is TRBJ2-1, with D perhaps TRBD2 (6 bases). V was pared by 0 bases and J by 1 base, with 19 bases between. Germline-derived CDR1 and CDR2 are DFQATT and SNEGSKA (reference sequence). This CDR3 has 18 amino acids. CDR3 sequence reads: CSARDARLGTRSYNEQFF. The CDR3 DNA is TGCAGTGCTAGAGATGCCCGGTTGGGGACTCGATCCTACAATGAGCAGTTCTTC.

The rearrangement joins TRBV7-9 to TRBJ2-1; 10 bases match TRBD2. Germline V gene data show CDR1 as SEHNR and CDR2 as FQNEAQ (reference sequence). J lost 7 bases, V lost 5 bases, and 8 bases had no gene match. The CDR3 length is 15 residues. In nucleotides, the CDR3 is TGTGCCAGCAGCCCACTAGCGGGATACTGGAATGAGCAGTTCTTC. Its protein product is CASSPLAGYWNEQFF.

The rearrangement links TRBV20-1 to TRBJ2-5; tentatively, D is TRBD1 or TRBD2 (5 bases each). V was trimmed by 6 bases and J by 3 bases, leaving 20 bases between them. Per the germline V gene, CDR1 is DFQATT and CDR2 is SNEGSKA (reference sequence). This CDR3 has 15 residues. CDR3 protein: CSAERDPRAEETQYF. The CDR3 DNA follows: TGCAGTGCGGAACGGGACCCTAGGGCGGAAGAGACCCAGTACTTC.

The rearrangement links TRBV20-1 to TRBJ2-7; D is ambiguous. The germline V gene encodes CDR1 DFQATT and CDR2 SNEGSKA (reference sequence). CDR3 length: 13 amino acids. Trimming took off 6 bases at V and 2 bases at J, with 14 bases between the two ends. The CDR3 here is CSAPLRAAYEQYF. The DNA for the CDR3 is TGCAGTGCCCCCCTAAGGGCGGCCTACGAGCAGTACTTC.

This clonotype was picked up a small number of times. CDR3 sequence (DNA): TGTGCCACCAGCAGAGATAGGACAGGGGGGGGCGAGCAGTACTTC. Its translation is CATSRDRTGGGEQYF. V gene TRBV15 combines with J gene TRBJ2-7; 10 bases fit TRBD1. Germline V gives CDR1 LNHNV, CDR2 YYDKDF (reference sequence). CDR3 size: 15 residues. V gave up 0 bases and J gave up 6 bases; unmatched junction bases: 5. The full variable domain, rest sourced from reference TRBV15 and TRBJ2-7, is DAMVIQNPRYQVTQFGKPVTLSCSQTLNHNVMYWYQQKSSQAPKLLFHYYDKDFNNEADTPDNFQSRRPNTSFCFLDIRSPGLGDTAMYLCATSRDRTGGGEQYFGPGTRLTVT.

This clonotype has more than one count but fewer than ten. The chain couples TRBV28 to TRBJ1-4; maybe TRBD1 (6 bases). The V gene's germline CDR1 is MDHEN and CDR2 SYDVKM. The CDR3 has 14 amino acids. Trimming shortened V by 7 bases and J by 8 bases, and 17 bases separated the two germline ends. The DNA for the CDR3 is TGTGCCAGCAATGAGGGGGTTGTGGGAGAAAAACTGTTTTTT. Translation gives CASNEGVVGEKLFF. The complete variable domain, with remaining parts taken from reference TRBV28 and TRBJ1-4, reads DVKVTQSSRYLVKRTGEKVFLECVQDMDHENMFWYRQDPGLGLRLIYFSYDVKMKEKGDIPEGYSVSREKKERFSLILESASTNQTSMYLCASNEGVVGEKLFFGSGTQLSVL.

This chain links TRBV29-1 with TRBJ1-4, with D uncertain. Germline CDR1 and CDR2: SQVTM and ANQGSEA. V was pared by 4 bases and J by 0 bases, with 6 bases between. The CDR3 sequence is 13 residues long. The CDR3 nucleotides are TGCAGCGTTGTGGTTGCAACTAATGAAAAACTGTTTTTT. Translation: CSVVVATNEKLFF.

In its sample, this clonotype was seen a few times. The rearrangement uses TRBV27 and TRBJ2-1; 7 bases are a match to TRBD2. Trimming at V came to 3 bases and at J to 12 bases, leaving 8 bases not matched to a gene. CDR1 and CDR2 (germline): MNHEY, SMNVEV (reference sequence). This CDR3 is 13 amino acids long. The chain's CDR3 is CASSLETSFGQFF. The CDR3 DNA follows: TGTGCCAGCAGTTTGGAGACTAGCTTTGGGCAGTTCTTC.

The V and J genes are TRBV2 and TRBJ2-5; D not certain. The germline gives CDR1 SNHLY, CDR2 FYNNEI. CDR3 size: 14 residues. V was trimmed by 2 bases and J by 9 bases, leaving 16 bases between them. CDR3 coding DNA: TGTGCCAGCAGTGAACGGCAGGCACCTGGTCCCCAGTACTTC. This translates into CASSERQAPGPQYF.

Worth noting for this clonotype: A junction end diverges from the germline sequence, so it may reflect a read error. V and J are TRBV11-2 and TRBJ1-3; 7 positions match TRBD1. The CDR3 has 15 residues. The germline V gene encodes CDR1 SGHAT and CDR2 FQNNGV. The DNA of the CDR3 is TGTGCCAGCAGCATCGACAGGGAAGGTGGAAACACCGTATATTTT. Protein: CASSIDREGGNTVYF.

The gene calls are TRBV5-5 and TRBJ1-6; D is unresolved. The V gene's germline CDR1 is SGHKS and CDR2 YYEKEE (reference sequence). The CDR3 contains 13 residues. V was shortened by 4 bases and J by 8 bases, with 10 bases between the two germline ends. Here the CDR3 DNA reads TGTGCCAGCAGCGCCACCCTGGATTCACCCCTCCACTTT. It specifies CASSATLDSPLHF.

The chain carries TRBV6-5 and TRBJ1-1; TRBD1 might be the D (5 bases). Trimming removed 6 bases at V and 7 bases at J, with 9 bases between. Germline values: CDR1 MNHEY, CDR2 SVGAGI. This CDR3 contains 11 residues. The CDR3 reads CASRQTGEAFF. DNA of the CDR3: TGTGCCAGCAGACAAACAGGTGAAGCTTTCTTT.

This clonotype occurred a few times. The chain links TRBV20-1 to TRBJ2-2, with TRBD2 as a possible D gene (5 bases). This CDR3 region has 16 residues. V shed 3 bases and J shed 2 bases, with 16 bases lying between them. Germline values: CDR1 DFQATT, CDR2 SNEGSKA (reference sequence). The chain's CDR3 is CSARVLEGTNTGELFF. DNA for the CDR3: TGCAGTGCTAGGGTCCTCGAGGGCACCAACACCGGGGAGCTGTTTTTT.

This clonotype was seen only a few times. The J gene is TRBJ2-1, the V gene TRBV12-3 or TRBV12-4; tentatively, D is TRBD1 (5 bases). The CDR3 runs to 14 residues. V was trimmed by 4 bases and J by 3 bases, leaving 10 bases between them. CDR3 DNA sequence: TGTGCCAGCAGTTCCCGACAGTACTACAATGAGCAGTTCTTC. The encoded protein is CASSSRQYYNEQFF.

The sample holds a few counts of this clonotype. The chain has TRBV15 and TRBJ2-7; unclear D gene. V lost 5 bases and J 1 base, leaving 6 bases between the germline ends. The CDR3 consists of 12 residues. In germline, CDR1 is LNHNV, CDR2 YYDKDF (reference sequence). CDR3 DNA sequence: TGTGCCACCAGCCAAGGGTCCTACGAGCAGTACTTC. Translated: CATSQGSYEQYF.

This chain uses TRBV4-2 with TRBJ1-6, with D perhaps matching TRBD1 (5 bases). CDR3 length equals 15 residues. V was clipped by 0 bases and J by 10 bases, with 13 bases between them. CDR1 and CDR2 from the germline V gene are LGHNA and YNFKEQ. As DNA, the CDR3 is TGTGCCAGCAGCCAAGAAGGAGGGGTTAACTCACCCCTCCACTTT. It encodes CASSQEGGVNSPLHF.

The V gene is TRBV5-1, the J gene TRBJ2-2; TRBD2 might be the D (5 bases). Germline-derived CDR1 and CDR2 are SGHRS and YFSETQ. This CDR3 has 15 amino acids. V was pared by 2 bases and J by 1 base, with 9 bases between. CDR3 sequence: CASSFEGGNTGELFF. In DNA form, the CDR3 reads TGCGCCAGCAGCTTTGAGGGCGGGAACACCGGGGAGCTGTTTTTT.

CDR3 in amino acids: CSATPGTSPLHF. The CDR3 DNA reads as TGCAGTGCTACTCCAGGGACTTCACCCCTCCACTTT. The V call is TRBV20-1, the J call TRBJ1-6; tentatively, D is TRBD1 (5 bases). Trimming shortened V by 4 bases and J by 9 bases, and 10 bases separated the two germline ends. Germline V gene sequence: CDR1 DFQATT, CDR2 SNEGSKA (reference sequence). This CDR3 spans 12 amino acids.

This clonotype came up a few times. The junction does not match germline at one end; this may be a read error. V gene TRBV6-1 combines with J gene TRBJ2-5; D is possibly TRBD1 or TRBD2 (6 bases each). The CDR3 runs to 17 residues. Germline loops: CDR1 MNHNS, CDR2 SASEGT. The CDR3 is CASSGGLGGEWAETQYF. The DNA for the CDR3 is TGTGCCAGTAGTGGGGGGTTAGGGGGAGAGTGGGCTGAGACCCAGTACTTC.

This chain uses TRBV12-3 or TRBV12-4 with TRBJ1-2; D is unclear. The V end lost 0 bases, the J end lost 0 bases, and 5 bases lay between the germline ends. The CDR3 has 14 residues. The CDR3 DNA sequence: TGTGCCAGCAGTTTAGCCAGGACTAACTATGGCTACACCTTC. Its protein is CASSLARTNYGYTF.

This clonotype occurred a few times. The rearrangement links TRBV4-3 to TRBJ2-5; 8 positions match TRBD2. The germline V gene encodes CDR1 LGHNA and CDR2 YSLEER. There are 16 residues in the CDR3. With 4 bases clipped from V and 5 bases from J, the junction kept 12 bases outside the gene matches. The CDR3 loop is CASSPSGGKGGETQYF. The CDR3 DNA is TGCGCCAGCAGCCCCAGCGGGGGAAAGGGAGGCGAGACCCAGTACTTC.

CDR3 DNA: TGCAGTGCTAGCCGGGAAGGGTCGCTAATGGGTACGCAGTATTTT. It codes for CSASREGSLMGTQYF. This chain uses TRBV20-1 with TRBJ2-3, with a possible D match to TRBD2 (5 bases). Germline-derived CDR1 and CDR2 are DFQATT and SNEGSKA (reference sequence). The CDR3 consists of 15 residues. Trimming removed 3 bases at V and 8 bases at J, with 21 bases between.

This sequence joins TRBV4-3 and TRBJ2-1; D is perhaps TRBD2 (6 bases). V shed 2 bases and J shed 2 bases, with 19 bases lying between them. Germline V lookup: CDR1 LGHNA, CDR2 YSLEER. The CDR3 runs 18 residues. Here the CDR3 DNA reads TGCGCCAGCAGCCAACCTTCGGCCGAACTAGCCCCCTACAATGAGCAGTTCTTC. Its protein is CASSQPSAELAPYNEQFF.

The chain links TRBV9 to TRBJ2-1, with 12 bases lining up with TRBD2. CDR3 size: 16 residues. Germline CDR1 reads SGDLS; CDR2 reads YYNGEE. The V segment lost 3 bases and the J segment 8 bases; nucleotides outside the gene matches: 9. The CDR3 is CASSARLLAGGDEQFF. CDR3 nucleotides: TGTGCCAGCAGCGCGAGGCTGCTAGCGGGGGGGGATGAGCAGTTCTTC.

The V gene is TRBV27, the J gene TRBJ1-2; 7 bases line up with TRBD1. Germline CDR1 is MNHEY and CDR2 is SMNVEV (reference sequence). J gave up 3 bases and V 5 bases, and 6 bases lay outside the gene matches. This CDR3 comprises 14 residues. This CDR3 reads CASSTLRGDYGYTF. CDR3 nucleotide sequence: TGTGCCAGCAGTACCCTCAGGGGGGACTATGGCTACACCTTC.

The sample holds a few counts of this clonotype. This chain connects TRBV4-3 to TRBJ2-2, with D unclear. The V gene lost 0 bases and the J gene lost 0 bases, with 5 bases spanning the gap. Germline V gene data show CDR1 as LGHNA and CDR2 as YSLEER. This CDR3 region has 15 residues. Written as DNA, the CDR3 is TGCGCCAGCAGCCAAGACGGGCCGAACACCGGGGAGCTGTTTTTT. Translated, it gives CASSQDGPNTGELFF.

CDR3 in DNA: TGCGCCAGCAGCCAGGATCGGGGACCCGGGGAGCTGTTTTTT. Its protein product is CASSQDRGPGELFF. The V gene is TRBV4-3, the J gene TRBJ2-2; D tentatively fits TRBD1 or TRBD2 (5 bases each). The CDR3 runs 14 residues. The germline gives CDR1 LGHNA, CDR2 YSLEER. The V end was cut by 3 bases, the J end by 6 bases, with 11 bases between.

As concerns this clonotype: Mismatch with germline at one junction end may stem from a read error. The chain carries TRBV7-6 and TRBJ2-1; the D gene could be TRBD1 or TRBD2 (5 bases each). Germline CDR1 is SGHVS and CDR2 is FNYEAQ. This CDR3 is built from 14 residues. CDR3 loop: CTSSLRGSGNEQFF. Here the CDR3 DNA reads TGTACCAGCAGCTTAAGGGGCAGCGGCAATGAGCAGTTCTTC.